These T cell receptor beta chains were read from a single sample in a study of shared clonotypes between healthy human individuals. The protocol was immunoSEQ multiplex PCR, while the TCRdb copy is restricted to in-frame clones and leaves out a portion. The sample lists about 1.1 million clones, approximately 80% occurring once. The sequencing sample was made of memory CD4+ T cells from PBMCs. The receptors shown here come from a man aged 18 to 29 in good health. Some clones in this sample may be carry-over from other donors' samples. CDR3s include the opening cysteine and the closing phenylalanine or tryptophan. Each record gives: clone size, V gene, J gene, D gene, CDR3 protein, CDR3 DNA. D genes are given only for firm matches. Clone size appears in some rows only: once, few, many, or a class for an expanded clone.

.,TRBV5-1,TRBJ1-5,.,CASSLGVGGLSQPQHF,TGCGCCAGCAGCTTGGGGGTCGGGGGGCTCTCTCAGCCCCAGCATTTT
few,TRBV6-1,TRBJ1-6,TRBD1,CASSGTEDNSPLHF,TGTGCCAGCAGCGGGACAGAAGATAATTCACCCCTCCACTTT
.,TRBV27,TRBJ2-7,.,CASRPGSGEQYF,TGTGCCAGCAGGCCCGGGTCAGGGGAGCAGTACTTC
.,TRBV5-4,TRBJ2-3,.,CASSFKGGTDTQYF,TGTGCCAGCAGCTTCAAGGGGGGCACAGATACGCAGTATTTT
.,TRBV6-5,TRBJ2-3,.,CASRLGGTDTQYF,TGTGCCAGCAGGTTGGGGGGCACAGATACGCAGTATTTT
.,TRBV5-1,TRBJ2-7,TRBD2,CASSLAGGPFYEQYF,TGCGCCAGCAGCCTAGCGGGAGGGCCCTTCTACGAGCAGTACTTC
.,TRBV11-2,TRBJ2-1,.,CASSLVPGANYNEQFF,TGTGCCAGCAGCTTAGTTCCGGGAGCAAACTACAATGAGCAGTTCTTC
.,TRBV2,TRBJ2-7,.,CASSDGVKDEQYF,TGTGCCAGCAGTGACGGGGTCAAGGACGAGCAGTACTTC
.,TRBV7-2,TRBJ1-1,.,CASTPQGLSTEAFF,TGTGCCAGCACTCCCCAGGGGCTGAGCACTGAAGCTTTCTTT
.,TRBV7-2,TRBJ2-3,.,CASSFSLGSQYF,TGTGCCAGCAGCTTTTCTTTGGGGTCGCAGTATTTT
.,TRBV6-1,TRBJ2-2,.,CASGRPGELFF,TGTGCCAGCGGAAGGCCCGGGGAGCTGTTTTTT
.,TRBV30,TRBJ2-1,.,CAWSVGLLGEQFF,TGTGCCTGGAGTGTCGGGCTATTAGGTGAGCAGTTCTTC
.,TRBV4-2,TRBJ1-4,.,CASSYDEKLFF,TGTGCCAGCAGCTATGATGAAAAACTGTTTTTT
.,TRBV5-1,TRBJ2-3,.,CASSLAANTDTQYF,TGCGCCAGCAGCTTGGCCGCTAACACAGATACGCAGTATTTT
.,TRBV7-8,TRBJ1-2,.,CASSSPERSYTF,TGTGCCAGCAGCTCTCCGGAAAGGAGCTACACCTTC
.,TRBV5-4,TRBJ1-1,TRBD1,CASSLRDRGNPEAFF,TGTGCCAGCAGCTTAAGAGACAGGGGGAACCCTGAAGCTTTCTTT
.,TRBV11-2,TRBJ2-1,.,CASSTGPYNEQFF,TGTGCCAGCAGCACGGGACCCTACAATGAGCAGTTCTTC
once,TRBV7-2,TRBJ2-3,.,CASSSLGGSSTDTQYF,TGTGCCAGCAGCTCACTGGGGGGATCTAGCACAGATACGCAGTATTTT
.,TRBV15,TRBJ1-1,.,CATSRRFTEAFF,TGTGCCACCAGCAGGAGGTTCACTGAAGCTTTCTTT
.,TRBV23-1,TRBJ1-1,TRBD1,CASRPDRARAFF,TGCGCCAGCAGACCGGACAGGGCGCGAGCTTTCTTT
.,TRBV30,TRBJ2-2,.,CAWSVLGYTGELFF,TGTGCCTGGAGTGTACTTGGGTACACCGGGGAGCTGTTTTTT
many,TRBV6-4,TRBJ2-2,.,CASSDSAESNTGELFF,TGTGCCAGCAGTGACTCGGCGGAGTCCAACACCGGGGAGCTGTTTTTT
.,TRBV25-1,TRBJ2-6,.,CASTRGVGANVLTF,TGTGCCAGCACTCGAGGGGTTGGGGCCAACGTCCTGACTTTC
.,TRBV29-1,TRBJ2-1,.,CSVGALGTSYNEQFF,TGCAGCGTTGGCGCCCTAGGGACCTCCTACAATGAGCAGTTCTTC
.,TRBV2,TRBJ1-4,.,CASTPGLGWGSEKLFF,TGTGCCAGCACCCCAGGTTTAGGGTGGGGGAGTGAAAAACTGTTTTTT
.,TRBV27,TRBJ1-1,.,CASSPQQALGDLNTEAFF,TGTGCCAGCAGTCCGCAGCAGGCTTTAGGGGACCTTAACACTGAAGCTTTCTTT
.,TRBV15,TRBJ1-1,.,CATSRKANSNTEAFF,TGTGCCACCAGCAGAAAAGCCAACAGCAACACTGAAGCTTTCTTT
.,TRBV10-2,TRBJ2-3,.,CASRRGADTQYF,TGCGCCAGCAGGAGAGGGGCAGATACGCAGTATTTT
.,TRBV7-9,TRBJ2-3,.,CASSLGTSTDTQYF,TGTGCCAGCAGCCTCGGGACTAGCACAGATACGCAGTATTTT
.,TRBV9,TRBJ2-5,TRBD2,CASSVGLAGAETQYF,TGTGCCAGCAGCGTAGGACTAGCGGGAGCTGAGACCCAGTACTTC
once,TRBV7-2,TRBJ2-1,TRBD2,CASSPRPSGSVGNEQFF,TGTGCCAGCAGCCCCCGTCCTAGCGGGAGCGTAGGTAATGAGCAGTTCTTC
.,TRBV5-1,TRBJ1-4,.,CASSLGSATNEKLFF,TGCGCCAGCAGCTTGGGGAGCGCAACTAATGAAAAACTGTTTTTT
.,TRBV19,TRBJ1-1,.,CASSRGPGQSNTEAFF,TGTGCCAGTAGTCGAGGGCCCGGACAGTCGAACACTGAAGCTTTCTTT
few,TRBV7-2,TRBJ2-7,TRBD1,CASTPLFRDRVPYEQYF,TGTGCCAGCACCCCCCTCTTCAGGGACAGGGTCCCCTACGAGCAGTACTTC
.,TRBV5-1,TRBJ2-7,TRBD2,CASSFIAGVGTYEQYF,TGCGCCAGCAGCTTTATAGCGGGAGTTGGGACCTACGAGCAGTACTTC
.,TRBV30,TRBJ2-1,.,CAWSDYNEQFF,TGTGCCTGGAGCGACTACAATGAGCAGTTCTTC
.,TRBV27,TRBJ1-1,TRBD1,CASSLWQGDNRGTEAFF,TGTGCCAGCAGTTTATGGCAGGGGGACAATAGAGGGACTGAAGCTTTCTTT
.,TRBV19,TRBJ1-5,.,CASSIERFSNQPQHF,TGTGCCAGTAGTATAGAAAGGTTTAGCAATCAGCCCCAGCATTTT
.,TRBV5-4,TRBJ2-7,.,CASSLLSSVSSEQYF,TGTGCCAGCAGCTTGTTATCTAGCGTTTCATCCGAGCAGTACTTC
once,TRBV7-2,TRBJ2-2,TRBD1,CASSSTGSPGELFF,TGTGCCAGCAGCTCGACAGGGAGCCCCGGGGAGCTGTTTTTT
.,TRBV11-1,TRBJ1-4,.,CASSPPGRFNEKLFF,TGTGCCAGCAGCCCACCGGGACGGTTTAATGAAAAACTGTTTTTT
few,TRBV13,TRBJ1-4,TRBD1,CASSSQGSAANEKLFF,TGTGCCAGCAGCTCACAGGGGAGTGCGGCTAATGAAAAACTGTTTTTT
.,TRBV6-1,TRBJ2-7,.,CASSEGPRQYF,TGTGCCAGCAGTGAAGGCCCGCGGCAGTACTTC
.,TRBV19,TRBJ1-1,.,CASSSWTSEAFF,TGTGCCAGTAGTTCCTGGACTTCTGAAGCTTTCTTT
.,TRBV7-2,TRBJ2-1,TRBD2,CASSLVAGDNEQFF,TGTGCCAGCAGCTTAGTAGCGGGAGACAATGAGCAGTTCTTC
.,TRBV10-1,TRBJ2-1,.,CASSESSVTNEQFF,TGCGCCAGCAGTGAGTCTAGCGTTACGAATGAGCAGTTCTTC
many,TRBV2,TRBJ2-7,.,CASSDRRGLYF,TGTGCCAGCAGTGATCGCCGGGGGCTGTACTTC
.,TRBV5-6,TRBJ1-1,.,CASSWAFPGNTEAFF,TGTGCCAGCAGCTGGGCCTTCCCGGGCAACACTGAAGCTTTCTTT
.,TRBV28,TRBJ2-6,TRBD1,CASRGDRGDRSGANVLTF,TGTGCCAGCAGGGGGGACAGGGGGGACCGCTCTGGGGCCAACGTCCTGACTTTC
.,TRBV5-1,TRBJ1-1,.,CASSLVPGANTEAFF,TGCGCCAGCAGCTTGGTTCCGGGGGCGAACACTGAAGCTTTCTTT
.,TRBV5-1,TRBJ2-2,.,CASRGDYTGELFF,TGCGCCAGCAGAGGAGATTACACCGGGGAGCTGTTTTTT
.,TRBV5-4,TRBJ2-2,TRBD2,CASSLGRGEDPVRELFF,TGTGCCAGCAGCTTGGGGCGGGGGGAAGACCCCGTGCGGGAGCTGTTTTTT
.,TRBV5-6,TRBJ1-4,.,CASSLNRGALGSEKLFF,TGTGCCAGCAGCTTGAACCGGGGCGCATTGGGGAGTGAAAAACTGTTTTTT